A single T cell receptor beta chain is shown here with its context. The antigen is undetermined. Data came from immunoSEQ multiplex PCR; TCRdb stores just in-frame clones and leaves some out. The sample lists 2,000 to 2,500 clones; 75% were seen once. This sample was included in a study of immune cell composition in non-small cell lung cancer. Overall study context: Most cases were lung adenocarcinoma or squamous cell carcinoma.

Normal lung was sampled as far from the tumour as possible, at least 3 cm. Frozen unsorted single-cell suspensions supplied the genomic DNA. After removal of 5 bases from V and 3 bases from J, the junction contained 8 bases not matched to a gene. CDR3 size: 15 residues. In germline, CDR1 is SGHTA, CDR2 FQGNSA. Overall study findings and caveats: 60% to 80% of squamous and around 35% of adenocarcinoma cases had tumour-associated clones >0.5%. Tumour TCR-beta clonality showed no significant link to smoking pack-years.

The sample consisted of non-adjacent lung tissue. The gene calls are TRBV7-2 and TRBJ2-3, with TRBD1 matching over 7 bases. The sequence was obtained from a human donor with non-small cell lung cancer. DNA for the CDR3: TGTGCCAGCAGCCCCCGGACAGGAAATACAGATACGCAGTATTTT. Its protein product is CASSPRTGNTDTQYF.